The clone carrying this T cell receptor (beta chain) was counted a few times. Its matching antigen is unknown. These data originate in a study of T cells in Graves' hyperthyroidism and ophthalmopathy. This CDR3 has 15 amino acids. Germline V CDR1 and CDR2: SGHVS, FQNEAQ. Unmatched junction bases numbered 9, after V lost 4 bases and J lost 7 bases. RNA transcripts served as the template for amplifying TCR beta CDR3 regions. Using the HTBI primer set, a first-round RT-PCR was run on the TCR CDR3. A single record per CDR3 protein comes from TCRdb applying MiXCR to the multiplex PCR reads. The sample holds about 500,000 distinct CDR3 sequences, approximately 16% seen once. Study-wide results and limits: In validation, the model predicted ophthalmopathy. These predictions came a median about 6.5 months before onset. Among clonotypes expanded in thyroid above 0.001, most were also found in blood.

The clonotype originates from a woman in her twenties or thirties with Graves' ophthalmopathy. This chain connects TRBV7-8 to TRBJ2-1; 8 bases are a match to TRBD1. The sequenced sample consisted of blood. Here the CDR3 DNA reads TGTGCCAGCAGCTCGGGACAGGCTCCAAGGAATGAGCAGTTCTTC. The encoded protein is CASSSGQAPRNEQFF.